What follows describes a single T cell receptor (beta chain). Its antigen is as yet unknown. Each sample yielded at least 5.5 micrograms of PBMC total RNA. These data belong to a study of blood T cells in healthy people across ages. On the study more broadly: Capture by template switching was about one barcoded beta molecule per two T cells.

The germline V gene encodes CDR1 SGHRS and CDR2 YFSETQ. The CDR3 totals 16 residues. V lost 3 bases, J lost 0 bases, and 13 bases lay in between. Notes on the study in general: A conclusive naive versus antigen-experienced comparison was prevented by the unsorted PBMCs.

PCR was performed a second time for roughly 7 to 11 cycles using a sample-barcoded 5' primer and a J-beta primer mix. TCRdb re-analysed the 5' RACE reads in MiXCR, keeping a single row per CDR3 protein. The sample carries some 920,000 distinct CDR3 sequences, just over 50% recorded once. The sequence was obtained from a woman aged 55-70 years in good health. V usage is TRBV5-1 and J usage is TRBJ2-1; no clear D. Sequences were obtained from blood. CDR3 loop: CASSYTAEFSYNEQFF. Here the CDR3 DNA reads TGCGCCAGCAGCTACACGGCTGAATTCTCCTACAATGAGCAGTTCTTC.